This entry features one T cell receptor (beta chain) sequence. Its antigen is unknown. These data belong to a study of OX40 agonist ivuxolimab in advanced cancers. Study-level background: Head and neck, renal cell, melanoma or hepatocellular carcinoma were the cancers that dose-escalation patients had. Averaging about 60 years in age, with a range of 23 to 79, the cohort was approximately 87% male. General study results and limits: Researchers report that CD8+ T cells had, on average, more expanded clones than CD4+.

Systemic immunosuppression or a history of autoimmune disease excluded patients. Germline assignment: CDR1 MNHNY and CDR2 SVGAGI (reference sequence). Losses at the gene ends were 7 bases for V and 0 bases for J; bases not matched to a gene: 4. This CDR3 comprises 15 residues. TCRdb's copy holds only in-frame clones and misses some; the assay was immunoSEQ multiplex PCR. This sample has 100,000 to 150,000 clones, with about nine tenths found just once. The chain joins TRBV6-6 to TRBJ1-3, with 9 bases fitting TRBD1. The sequences come from CD4+ or CD8+ T cells sorted from blood, collected in a trial of the OX40 agonist ivuxolimab. This receptor was taken from an adult with an advanced solid tumor such as melanoma, head and neck, liver or kidney cancer. The CDR3 here is CASNRDRVSGNTIYF. The CDR3, as DNA: TGTGCCAGCAACAGGGACAGGGTCTCTGGAAACACCATATATTTT.